Each of the 32 T cell receptor beta chains below was sequenced from the same sample in a study of long-term antiretroviral therapy in people with HIV. With survey level as its setting, the immunoSEQ assay was v3.0. TCRdb's table, derived via immunoSEQ multiplex PCR, lists solely in-frame clones and lacks some. Counted here are about 38,000 clones, over 75% occurring once; the ten biggest clones make up roughly 4.9%. The sample was unsorted PBMCs, taken 1.5 years after starting antiretroviral therapy. The receptors come from a man between 18 and 29 years old with HIV.

This chain uses TRBV5-4 with TRBJ1-1; D call uncertain. CDR3 size: 12 residues. Germline-derived CDR1 and CDR2 are SGHNT and YYREEE (reference sequence). Trimming took off 4 bases at V and 11 bases at J, with 15 bases between the two ends. The CDR3 sequence: CASSRRNLEAFF. In DNA form, the CDR3 reads TGTGCCAGCAGCCGCCGGAACCTCGAGGCTTTCTTT.

V is TRBV18 and J is TRBJ2-7; D gene uncertain. V lost 2 bases, J lost 1 base, and 6 bases lay in between. Germline CDR1 reads KGHSH; CDR2 reads LQKENI. This CDR3 contains 13 residues. Written as DNA, the CDR3 is TGTGCCAGCTCACCATCCAGTTCCTACGAGCAGTACTTC. Amino acid sequence: CASSPSSSYEQYF.

The chain joins TRBV10-2 to TRBJ2-6; D is ambiguous. V shed 6 bases and J shed 1 base, with 4 bases lying between them. The germline V gene encodes CDR1 WSHSY and CDR2 SAAADI. The CDR3 is 13 residues long. CDR3 nucleotides: TGCGCCAGCAGCATATCTGGGGCCAACGTCCTGACTTTC. It specifies CASSISGANVLTF.

The chain links TRBV6-5 to TRBJ2-1; TRBD2 agrees at 7 bases. Per the germline V gene, CDR1 is MNHEY and CDR2 is SVGAGI. This CDR3 comprises 13 residues. V was pared by 5 bases and J by 8 bases, with 6 bases of the junction left unmatched. CDR3 sequence reads: CASSKRDGYEQFF. DNA of the CDR3: TGTGCCAGCAGTAAGCGGGACGGTTATGAGCAGTTCTTC.

The table lists this clone with a count of one. The CDR3 sequence is CASSFEGFISGANVLTF. CDR3 DNA sequence: TGTGCCAGCAGCTTTGAAGGTTTCATCTCTGGGGCCAACGTCCTGACTTTC. The rearrangement uses TRBV11-2 and TRBJ2-6; D uncertain. The CDR3 is made up of 17 amino acids. CDR1 and CDR2 (germline): SGHAT, FQNNGV. V lost 3 bases to trimming and J lost 0 bases, with 12 bases between them.

The chain employs TRBV7-9 and TRBJ2-3, with D uncertain. The germline CDR1 and CDR2 sequences are SEHNR and FQNEAQ (reference sequence). The CDR3 is made up of 12 amino acids. Trimming left V 5 bases short and J 5 bases short, with 8 bases between. CDR3 DNA sequence: TGTGCCAGCAGCCCCCGGAGAGATACGCAGTATTTT. It is translated as CASSPRRDTQYF.

The chain recombines TRBV6-6 with TRBJ1-1, with D tentatively TRBD1 (6 bases). V dropped 6 bases and J dropped 7 bases, with 12 bases sitting between them. Germline-derived CDR1 and CDR2 are MNHNY and SVGAGI (reference sequence). This CDR3 is built from 12 residues. CDR3 DNA: TGTGCCAGCAGCCAGGACAGCTTTGAAGCTTTCTTT. This encodes CASSQDSFEAFF.

This chain links TRBV5-6 with TRBJ1-2; 7 bases fit TRBD1. Germline V lookup: CDR1 SGHDT, CDR2 YYEEEE. The CDR3 is 13 amino acids. The V and J ends lost 5 bases and 8 bases, in that order; junction bases with no gene match: 9. The CDR3, as DNA: TGTGCCAGCAGACGGGACAGTCCCAAGGGCTACACCTTC. Protein: CASRRDSPKGYTF.

This chain links TRBV9 with TRBJ2-3; the match to TRBD2 covers 7 bases. CDR1 SGDLS and CDR2 YYNGEE come from the germline V gene. CDR3 length: 19 amino acids. With V trimmed by 2 bases and J by 4 bases, 19 bases remained unmatched. The CDR3 protein is CASSVTLGGSGISADTQYF. CDR3 in DNA: TGTGCCAGCAGCGTCACCCTGGGGGGGAGTGGGATCTCGGCAGATACGCAGTATTTT.

The chain links TRBV19 to TRBJ1-5; D gene unclear. CDR1 and CDR2 (germline): LNHDA, SQIVND (reference sequence). The CDR3 is 15 residues long. Trimming removed 3 bases at V and 6 bases at J, with 15 bases between. CDR3 in amino acids: CASSMIVGRSQPQHF. For the CDR3, the DNA is TGTGCCAGTAGTATGATAGTGGGGAGGTCTCAGCCCCAGCATTTT.

The chain carries TRBV9 and TRBJ2-7; D may be TRBD1 (6 bases). Germline V gene sequence: CDR1 SGDLS, CDR2 YYNGEE. V shed 4 bases and J shed 7 bases, with 21 bases lying between them. The CDR3 extends over 15 amino acids. This CDR3 is CASSPLVTGSSEQYF. The CDR3, as DNA: TGTGCCAGCAGCCCTCTAGTGACAGGAAGTTCGGAGCAGTACTTC.

The gene calls are TRBV28 and TRBJ2-1; TRBD1 matches at 8 bases. Losses at the gene ends were 8 bases for V and 4 bases for J; bases not matched to a gene: 10. The germline gives CDR1 MDHEN, CDR2 SYDVKM. This CDR3 comprises 15 residues. Written as DNA, the CDR3 is TGTGCCAGCTGGGCTGACAGGGGCGCATACAATGAGCAGTTCTTC. Translated: CASWADRGAYNEQFF. Drawing the rest from reference TRBV28 and TRBJ2-1, the complete variable domain is DVKVTQSSRYLVKRTGEKVFLECVQDMDHENMFWYRQDPGLGLRLIYFSYDVKMKEKGDIPEGYSVSREKKERFSLILESASTNQTSMYLCASWADRGAYNEQFFGPGTRLTVL.

This clone was recorded only once. V and J are TRBV7-8 and TRBJ2-5; D gene ambiguous. Trimming took off 3 bases at V and 1 base at J, with 6 bases between the two ends. The CDR3 has 13 residues. From germline, CDR1 is SGHVS and CDR2 FQNEAQ. For the CDR3, the DNA is TGTGCCAGCAGCTTGGGGATCCAAGAGACCCAGTACTTC. Translating it yields CASSLGIQETQYF.

The V call is TRBV19, the J call TRBJ2-2; D possibly corresponds to TRBD2 (5 bases). The CDR3 sequence is 14 residues long. Trimming left V 1 base short and J 4 bases short, with 7 bases between. Germline V gives CDR1 LNHDA, CDR2 SQIVND (reference sequence). This CDR3 reads CASSIGRFTGELFF. The CDR3 DNA is TGTGCCAGTAGTATAGGGAGGTTCACCGGGGAGCTGTTTTTT. Variable domain in full (rest from reference TRBV19 and TRBJ2-2): DGGITQSPKYLFRKEGQNVTLSCEQNLNHDAMYWYRQDPGQGLRLIYYSQIVNDFQKGDIAEGYSVSREKKESFPLTVTSAQKNPTAFYLCASSIGRFTGELFFGEGSRLTVL.

This sequence joins TRBV27 and TRBJ2-7; D is ambiguous. This CDR3 comprises 14 residues. Trimming removed 0 bases from V and 0 bases from J, with 6 bases in between. CDR1 is MNHEY and CDR2 is SMNVEV in the germline V gene (reference sequence). In DNA, the CDR3 is TGTGCCAGCAGTTTATCCCCTGTCTCCTACGAGCAGTACTTC. Translated, it gives CASSLSPVSYEQYF.

The chain carries TRBV6-6 and TRBJ2-7, with D hard to call. Between the trimmed V and J ends, which lost 6 bases and 3 bases, there was a span of 15 bases. The CDR3 is 14 residues long. Germline-derived CDR1 and CDR2 are MNHNY and SVGAGI (reference sequence). CDR3 amino acids: CASSIAQSLYEQYF. The DNA of the CDR3 is TGTGCCAGCAGCATCGCCCAGTCGCTCTACGAGCAGTACTTC.

The chain joins TRBV28 to TRBJ2-3; TRBD1 agrees at 9 bases. J lost 0 bases, V lost 8 bases, and 0 bases had no gene match. Germline assignment: CDR1 MDHEN and CDR2 SYDVKM. The CDR3 has 13 amino acids. The CDR3 is CASGTGSTDTQYF. The CDR3 nucleotides read TGTGCCAGCGGGACAGGGAGCACAGATACGCAGTATTTT. Based on the CDR3 plus reference TRBV28 and TRBJ2-3, the full variable domain is DVKVTQSSRYLVKRTGEKVFLECVQDMDHENMFWYRQDPGLGLRLIYFSYDVKMKEKGDIPEGYSVSREKKERFSLILESASTNQTSMYLCASGTGSTDTQYFGPGTRLTVL.

This sequence joins TRBV19 and TRBJ2-1; D might be TRBD2 (5 bases). Germline V lookup: CDR1 LNHDA, CDR2 SQIVND (reference sequence). Trimming removed 4 bases from V and 9 bases from J, with 16 bases in between. The CDR3 has 14 amino acids. The CDR3 sequence: CASSTASGAGEQFF. CDR3 DNA sequence: TGTGCCAGTAGTACCGCCAGCGGTGCGGGTGAGCAGTTCTTC.

This clone has just one count. The chain couples TRBV7-9 to TRBJ1-1; D possibly corresponds to TRBD1 (5 bases). CDR1 and CDR2 from the germline V gene are SEHNR and FQNEAQ (reference sequence). The V end lost 3 bases, the J end lost 0 bases, and 8 bases lay between the germline ends. The CDR3 runs 14 residues. The chain's CDR3 is CASSLGGVNTEAFF. For the CDR3, the DNA is TGTGCCAGCAGCTTGGGAGGGGTGAACACTGAAGCTTTCTTT.

This chain uses TRBV7-2 with TRBJ1-4; D is unresolved. CDR1 SGHTA and CDR2 FQGNSA come from the germline V gene. There are 15 residues in the CDR3. Trimming pared 3 bases from V and 8 bases from J, leaving 16 bases between. CDR3 nucleotides: TGTGCCAGCAGCTTTTCTCGACGGGAAGGGGAAAAACTGTTTTTT. Translation gives CASSFSRREGEKLFF.

This chain connects TRBV28 to TRBJ1-5; D may be TRBD1 (6 bases). V was shortened by 1 base and J by 4 bases, with 8 bases between the two germline ends. This CDR3 has 14 residues. The V gene's germline CDR1 is MDHEN and CDR2 SYDVKM. The DNA for the CDR3 is TGTGCCAGCAGTTTATATGGACAGAATCAGCCCCAGCATTTT. Residues: CASSLYGQNQPQHF.

The V call is TRBV28, the J call TRBJ2-2, with D unclear. This CDR3 region has 17 residues. In germline, CDR1 is MDHEN, CDR2 SYDVKM. Trimming removed 5 bases at V and 1 base at J, with 17 bases between. Written as DNA, the CDR3 is TGTGCCAGCAGTGGGTCCTGGAACCCCATGAACACCGGGGAGCTGTTTTTT. As protein: CASSGSWNPMNTGELFF. The full variable domain, completed using reference TRBV28 and TRBJ2-2, is DVKVTQSSRYLVKRTGEKVFLECVQDMDHENMFWYRQDPGLGLRLIYFSYDVKMKEKGDIPEGYSVSREKKERFSLILESASTNQTSMYLCASSGSWNPMNTGELFFGEGSRLTVL.

This CDR3 reads CASSMGLAGIQETQYF. CDR3 nucleotide sequence: TGTGCCAGTAGTATGGGACTAGCGGGAATCCAAGAGACCCAGTACTTC. The chain couples TRBV19 to TRBJ2-5; 13 positions agree with TRBD2. Germline CDR1 reads LNHDA; CDR2 reads SQIVND (reference sequence). This CDR3 has 16 amino acids. The junction had 2 bases not matched to a gene; V was cut back by 3 bases and J by 1 base.

The chain couples TRBV6-5 to TRBJ1-3; D is ambiguous. V dropped 5 bases and J dropped 0 bases, with 11 bases sitting between them. Germline V gives CDR1 MNHEY, CDR2 SVGAGI. This CDR3 contains 15 residues. DNA for the CDR3: TGTGCCAGCAGTCGCAGTGTGAGCTCTGGAAACACCATATATTTT. This codes for CASSRSVSSGNTIYF.

In this sample, this clone turned up a few times. The chain has TRBV7-9 and TRBJ2-2; D unclear. V was cut by 5 bases and J by 9 bases, with 16 bases left in between. The CDR3 sequence is 14 residues long. In germline, CDR1 is SEHNR, CDR2 FQNEAQ (reference sequence). Here the CDR3 DNA reads TGTGCCAGCAGCCTAACCACAGTGGCCCGGGAGCTGTTTTTT. Translation: CASSLTTVARELFF.

The J gene is TRBJ2-7, the V gene TRBV28; D not certain. The CDR3 is 12 amino acids. V lost 1 base to trimming and J lost 3 bases, with 4 bases between them. Germline CDR1 reads MDHEN; CDR2 reads SYDVKM. The CDR3 reads CASSLFLYEQYF. CDR3 sequence (DNA): TGTGCCAGCAGTTTATTCCTCTACGAGCAGTACTTC.

The CDR3 DNA reads TGTGCCTGGAGCCGACAGTCCTCTGGAAACACCATATATTTT. It translates to CAWSRQSSGNTIYF. The chain links TRBV30 to TRBJ1-3, with D possibly being TRBD1 (5 bases). This CDR3 spans 14 amino acids. Deletions cut 3 bases from V and 0 bases from J, with 9 bases between. Germline CDR1 reads GTSNPN; CDR2 reads SVGIG (reference sequence).

The J gene is TRBJ2-3, the V gene TRBV6-6; no firm D call. Trimming took off 2 bases at V and 5 bases at J, with 5 bases between the two ends. CDR3 length equals 12 residues. The V gene's germline CDR1 is MNHNY and CDR2 SVGAGI (reference sequence). The CDR3 DNA reads TGTGCCAGCAGTTACGACTTAGATACGCAGTATTTT. Translation gives CASSYDLDTQYF.

CDR3 nucleotide sequence: TGTGCCAGCAGTTCCAGCGGGAGGACGATCGTCTCCTACAATGAGCAGTTCTTC. This gives the protein CASSSSGRTIVSYNEQFF. The chain uses TRBV27 and TRBJ2-1, with 9 bases matching TRBD2. Trimming at V came to 4 bases and at J to 0 bases, leaving 10 bases not matched to a gene. CDR3 size: 18 residues. The V gene's germline CDR1 is MNHEY and CDR2 SMNVEV (reference sequence).

There are a few counts of this clone. This chain joins TRBV15 and TRBJ2-1; D gene ambiguous. CDR1 is LNHNV, CDR2 YYDKDF, per germline (reference sequence). The CDR3 loop spans 11 amino acids. Trimming removed 5 bases from V and 5 bases from J, with 4 bases in between. The CDR3 DNA reads as TGTGCCACCAGCGTCGACAATGAGCAGTTCTTC. It yields the protein CATSVDNEQFF. The whole variable domain, remainder taken from reference TRBV15 and TRBJ2-1, is DAMVIQNPRYQVTQFGKPVTLSCSQTLNHNVMYWYQQKSSQAPKLLFHYYDKDFNNEADTPDNFQSRRPNTSFCFLDIRSPGLGDTAMYLCATSVDNEQFFGPGTRLTVL.

The rearrangement joins TRBV29-1 to TRBJ2-7; a weak D match, TRBD1 (5 bases). CDR3 length equals 13 residues. The ends were cut back, 5 bases at V and 0 bases at J, with 11 bases in the middle. Germline CDR1 SQVTM, CDR2 ANQGSEA. The CDR3 DNA reads as TGCAGCGTTAGATCAGGGAACTCCTACGAGCAGTACTTC. Protein: CSVRSGNSYEQYF.

The V call is TRBV7-2, the J call TRBJ1-1; 7 nucleotides match TRBD1. Per the germline V gene, CDR1 is SGHTA and CDR2 is FQGNSA. There are 16 residues in the CDR3. V gave up 1 base and J gave up 3 bases; unmatched junction bases: 8. CDR3 sequence (DNA): TGTGCCAGCAGCTTAGGAAGGGGGCGAGGGGACACTGAAGCTTTCTTT. As protein: CASSLGRGRGDTEAFF. Combining the CDR3 with reference TRBV7-2 and TRBJ1-1 gives the whole variable domain GAGVSQSPSNKVTEKGKDVELRCDPISGHTALYWYRQSLGQGLEFLIYFQGNSAPDKSGLPSDRFSAERTGGSVSTLTIQRTQQEDSAVYLCASSLGRGRGDTEAFFGQGTRLTVV.